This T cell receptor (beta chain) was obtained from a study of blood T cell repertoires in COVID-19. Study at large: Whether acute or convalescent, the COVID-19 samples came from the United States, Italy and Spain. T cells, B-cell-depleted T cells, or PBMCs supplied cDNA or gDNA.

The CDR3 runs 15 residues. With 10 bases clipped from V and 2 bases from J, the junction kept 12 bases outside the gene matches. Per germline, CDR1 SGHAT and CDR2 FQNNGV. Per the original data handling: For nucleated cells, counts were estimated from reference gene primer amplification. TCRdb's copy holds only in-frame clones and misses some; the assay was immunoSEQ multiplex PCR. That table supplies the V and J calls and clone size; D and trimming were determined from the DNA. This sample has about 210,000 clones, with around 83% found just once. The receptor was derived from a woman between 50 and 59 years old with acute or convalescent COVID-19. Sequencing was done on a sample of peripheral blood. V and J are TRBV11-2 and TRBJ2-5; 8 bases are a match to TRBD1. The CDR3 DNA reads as TGTGCCACCCAGAGGGACAGGACCTTTCAAGAGACCCAGTACTTC. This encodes CATQRDRTFQETQYF.